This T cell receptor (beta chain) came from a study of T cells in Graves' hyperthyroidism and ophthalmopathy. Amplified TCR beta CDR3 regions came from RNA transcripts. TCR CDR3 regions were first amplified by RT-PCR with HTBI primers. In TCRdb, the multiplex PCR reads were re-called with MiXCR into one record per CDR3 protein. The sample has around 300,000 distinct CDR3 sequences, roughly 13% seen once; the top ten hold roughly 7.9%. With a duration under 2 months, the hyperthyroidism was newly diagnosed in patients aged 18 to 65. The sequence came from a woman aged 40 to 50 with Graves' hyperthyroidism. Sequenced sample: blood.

CDR3 nucleotide sequence: TGCGCCAGCAGCTTTTTTACCTCTTCGGGTGGCTACACCTTC. This translates into CASSFFTSSGGYTF. V gene TRBV5-1 combines with J gene TRBJ1-2; no definite D call. This CDR3 is 14 amino acids long. V lost 2 bases and J 7 bases, leaving 15 bases between the germline ends. CDR1 is SGHRS, CDR2 YFSETQ, per germline.